This entry is about one T cell receptor (beta chain). Profiled with immunoSEQ multiplex PCR; TCRdb holds only in-frame clones, not every one. Of roughly 250,000 clones in the sample, roughly 80% were seen once. This sample was taken from a study of blood T cell repertoires in COVID-19. V was shortened by 1 base and J by 5 bases, with 11 bases between the two germline ends. The length of the CDR3 is 14 residues. Germline CDR1 LNHNV, CDR2 YYDKDF (reference sequence). The source of this sequence is a woman aged 60-75 years with active or convalescent COVID-19. Sequencing was performed on peripheral blood. The gene calls are TRBV15 and TRBJ1-2; no firm D call. CDR3 sequence (DNA): TGTGCCACCAGCAGAGCCGCCGGGGAGTATGGCTACACCTTC. It translates to CATSRAAGEYGYTF.